This entry lists 5 T cell receptor beta chains sequenced from one sample in a study of metastatic and nonmetastatic thyroid tumors. All patients were treatment-naive before thyroid surgery. Via MiXCR, TCRdb re-called the PCR reads. The repertoire consists of about 32,000 clones, with around 20% occurring once and the leading ten covering around 8.5%. Material for sequencing was blood. The receptors here all came from a female donor with papillary thyroid cancer or a benign thyroid nodule (not recorded which). Some clones in this sample may be carry-over from other donors' samples.

The chain links TRBV6-1 to TRBJ2-3; D tentatively fits TRBD1 or TRBD2 (5 bases each). Germline-derived CDR1 and CDR2 are MNHNS and SASEGT. V lost 8 bases to trimming and J lost 4 bases, with 13 bases between them. This CDR3 has 13 amino acids. The CDR3 loop is CASGLGRADTQYF. The CDR3 coding sequence is TGTGCCAGCGGATTGGGGCGGGCAGATACGCAGTATTTT.

This clone came up many times. This sequence joins TRBV18 and TRBJ1-1; no clear D. Looked up from germline, CDR1 is KGHSH and CDR2 is LQKENI. The CDR3 extends over 12 amino acids. Trimming took off 3 bases at V and 10 bases at J, with 12 bases between the two ends. This CDR3 is CASSPFSGLAFF. CDR3 DNA sequence: TGTGCCAGCTCACCCTTCTCGGGGTTAGCTTTCTTT.

This clone was detected a few times. The rearrangement uses TRBV30 and TRBJ1-2, with 7 bases identical to TRBD1. Looked up from germline, CDR1 is GTSNPN and CDR2 is SVGIG (reference sequence). The CDR3 length is 14 residues. V was pared by 3 bases and J by 0 bases, with 4 bases of the junction left unmatched. The CDR3 nucleotides read TGTGCCTGGAGAGAGACAGGGTCTAACTATGGCTACACCTTC. Translated: CAWRETGSNYGYTF.

This clone occurred many times. V is TRBV28 and J is TRBJ2-7; TRBD1 aligns across 8 bases. Germline values: CDR1 MDHEN, CDR2 SYDVKM. V lost 5 bases to trimming and J lost 4 bases; unmatched junction nucleotides: 7. CDR3 length: 14 amino acids. Here the CDR3 reads CASSVSDRVYEQYF. CDR3 in DNA: TGTGCCAGCAGTGTATCGGACAGGGTGTACGAGCAGTACTTC.

This clone was seen only a few times. CDR3 bases: TGTGCCAGCTCGGACAGGGGTACTGGGGCCAACGTCCTGACTTTC. It specifies CASSDRGTGANVLTF. V is TRBV6-2 or TRBV6-3 and J is TRBJ2-6; 9 bases agree with TRBD1. CDR3 length: 15 amino acids. The V gene's germline CDR1 is MNHEY and CDR2 SVGEGT. After removal of 8 bases from V and 2 bases from J, the junction contained 4 bases not matched to a gene.